This entry features one T cell receptor beta chain sequence. Its antigen is not identified. This specimen belongs to a study of response to subunit inactivated influenza vaccine. TCRdb used MiXCR to reprocess the RT-PCR reads, holding one entry per CDR3 protein. The repertoire holds some 850,000 distinct CDR3 sequences, with approximately 17% as singletons. Study results and caveats: Authors suggested few new T cells are recruited by each seasonal influenza vaccination.

V was cut by 4 bases and J by 3 bases, with 12 bases left in between. This CDR3 has 14 amino acids. Germline V gene lookup returns CDR1 SGHRS and CDR2 YFSETQ. Sample: PBMCs from blood, taken more than 4 days after vaccination. This chain connects TRBV5-1 to TRBJ2-3, with a weak D call TRBD2 (5 bases). The source of this sequence is a man aged 50-59 years who received an inactivated influenza vaccine. The CDR3 sequence is CASSPSTGTDTQYF. The CDR3, as DNA: TGCGCCAGCAGCCCTAGCACGGGGACAGATACGCAGTATTTT.